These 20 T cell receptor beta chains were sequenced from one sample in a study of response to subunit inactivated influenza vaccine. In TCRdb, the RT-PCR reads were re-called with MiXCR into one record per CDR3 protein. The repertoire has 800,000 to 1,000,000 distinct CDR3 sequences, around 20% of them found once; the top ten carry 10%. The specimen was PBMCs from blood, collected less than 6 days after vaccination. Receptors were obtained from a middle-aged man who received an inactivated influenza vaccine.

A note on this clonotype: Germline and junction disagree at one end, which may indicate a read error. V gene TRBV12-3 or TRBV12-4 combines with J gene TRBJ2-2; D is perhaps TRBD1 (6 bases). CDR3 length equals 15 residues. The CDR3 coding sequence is TGTGCCAGCAGTTGGTTGGGACACTCCACCGTGGAGCTGTTTTTT. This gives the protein CASSWLGHSTVELFF.

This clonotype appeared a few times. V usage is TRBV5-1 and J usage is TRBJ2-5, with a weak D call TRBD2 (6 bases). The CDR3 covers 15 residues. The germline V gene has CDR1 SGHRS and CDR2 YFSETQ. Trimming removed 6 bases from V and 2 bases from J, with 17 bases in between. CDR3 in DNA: TGCGCCAGCATGGGGACTTTGGCAGTACAAGAGACCCAGTACTTC. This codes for CASMGTLAVQETQYF.

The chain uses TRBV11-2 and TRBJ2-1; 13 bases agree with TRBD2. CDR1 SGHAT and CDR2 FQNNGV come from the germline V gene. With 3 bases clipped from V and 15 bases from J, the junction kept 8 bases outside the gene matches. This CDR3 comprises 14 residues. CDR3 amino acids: CASSFPGLAGAAFF. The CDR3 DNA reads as TGTGCCAGCAGCTTTCCTGGACTAGCGGGGGCTGCGTTCTTC.

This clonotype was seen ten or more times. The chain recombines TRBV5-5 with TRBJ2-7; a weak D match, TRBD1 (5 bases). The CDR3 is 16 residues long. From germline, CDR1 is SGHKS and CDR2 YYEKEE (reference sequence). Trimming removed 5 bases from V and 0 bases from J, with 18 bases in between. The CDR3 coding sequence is TGTGCCAGCAGTTACCTCCCGGACATTAGCTCCTACGAGCAGTACTTC. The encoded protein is CASSYLPDISSYEQYF.

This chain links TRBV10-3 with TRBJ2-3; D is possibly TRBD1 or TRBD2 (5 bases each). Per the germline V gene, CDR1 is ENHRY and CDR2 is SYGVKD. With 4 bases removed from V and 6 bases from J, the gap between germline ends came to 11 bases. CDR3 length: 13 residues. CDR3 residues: CAISGGGPDTQYF. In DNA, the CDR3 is TGTGCCATCAGTGGGGGCGGGCCCGATACGCAGTATTTT.

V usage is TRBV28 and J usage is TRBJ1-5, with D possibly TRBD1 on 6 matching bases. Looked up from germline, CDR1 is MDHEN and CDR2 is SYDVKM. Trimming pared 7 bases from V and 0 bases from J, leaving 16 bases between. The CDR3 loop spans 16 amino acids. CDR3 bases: TGTGCCAGCACCTCAGACAGGTTCTATAGCAATCAGCCCCAGCATTTT. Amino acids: CASTSDRFYSNQPQHF.

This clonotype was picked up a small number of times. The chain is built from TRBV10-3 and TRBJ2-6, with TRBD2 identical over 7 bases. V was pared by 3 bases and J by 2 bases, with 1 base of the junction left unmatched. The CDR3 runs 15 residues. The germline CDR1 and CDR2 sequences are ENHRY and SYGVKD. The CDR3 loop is CAISEGLAGANVLTF. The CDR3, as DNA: TGTGCCATCAGTGAAGGACTAGCTGGGGCCAACGTCCTGACTTTC.

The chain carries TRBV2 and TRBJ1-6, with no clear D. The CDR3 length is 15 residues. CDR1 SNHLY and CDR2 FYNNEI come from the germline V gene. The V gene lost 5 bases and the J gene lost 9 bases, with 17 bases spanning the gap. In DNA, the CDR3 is TGTGCCAGCAGTTTCGACACCCTACGCGGTTCACCCCTCCACTTT. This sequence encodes CASSFDTLRGSPLHF.

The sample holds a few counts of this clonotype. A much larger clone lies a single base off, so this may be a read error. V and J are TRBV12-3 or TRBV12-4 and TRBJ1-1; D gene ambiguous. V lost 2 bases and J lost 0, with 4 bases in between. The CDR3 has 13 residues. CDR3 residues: CASSLWVNTEAFF. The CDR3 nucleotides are TGTGCCAGCAGTTTATGGGTGAACACTGAAGCTTTCTTT.

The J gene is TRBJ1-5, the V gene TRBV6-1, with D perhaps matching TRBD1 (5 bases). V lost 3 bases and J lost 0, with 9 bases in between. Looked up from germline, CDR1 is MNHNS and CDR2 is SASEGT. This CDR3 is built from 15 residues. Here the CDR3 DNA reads TGTGCCAGCAGTGAGGGACTCATTAGCAATCAGCCCCAGCATTTT. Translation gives CASSEGLISNQPQHF.

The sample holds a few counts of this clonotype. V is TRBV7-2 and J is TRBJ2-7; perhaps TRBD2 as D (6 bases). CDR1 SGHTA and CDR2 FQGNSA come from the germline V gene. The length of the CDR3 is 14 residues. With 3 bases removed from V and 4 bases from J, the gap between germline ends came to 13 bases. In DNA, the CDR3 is TGTGCCAGCAGCTTTGGTTTTGGGGGGTACGAGCAGTACTTC. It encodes CASSFGFGGYEQYF.

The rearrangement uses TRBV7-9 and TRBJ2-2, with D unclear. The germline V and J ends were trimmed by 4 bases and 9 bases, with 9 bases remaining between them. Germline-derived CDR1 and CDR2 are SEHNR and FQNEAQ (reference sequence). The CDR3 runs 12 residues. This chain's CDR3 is CASSSQKRELFF. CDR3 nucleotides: TGTGCCAGCAGCTCCCAAAAGAGGGAGCTGTTTTTT.

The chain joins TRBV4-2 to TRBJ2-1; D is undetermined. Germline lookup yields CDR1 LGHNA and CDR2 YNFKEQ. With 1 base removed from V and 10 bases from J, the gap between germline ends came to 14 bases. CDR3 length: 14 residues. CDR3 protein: CASSQGKVVGEQFF. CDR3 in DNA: TGTGCCAGCAGCCAAGGAAAAGTGGTGGGCGAGCAGTTCTTC.

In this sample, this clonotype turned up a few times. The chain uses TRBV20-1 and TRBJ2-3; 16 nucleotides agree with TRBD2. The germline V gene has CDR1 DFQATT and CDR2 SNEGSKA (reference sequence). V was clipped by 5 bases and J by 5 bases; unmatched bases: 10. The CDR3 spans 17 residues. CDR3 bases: TGCAGTGCTGGAACACCGGGACTAGCGGGAGGGAAAGATACGCAGTATTTT. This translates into CSAGTPGLAGGKDTQYF.

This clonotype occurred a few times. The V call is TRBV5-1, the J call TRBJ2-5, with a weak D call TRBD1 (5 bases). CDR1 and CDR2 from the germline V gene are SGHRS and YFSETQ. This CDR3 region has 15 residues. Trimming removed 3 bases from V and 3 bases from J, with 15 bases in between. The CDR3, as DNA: TGCGCCAGCAGCTCCCCTCCCCTCAGGGAAGAGACCCAGTACTTC. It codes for CASSSPPLREETQYF.

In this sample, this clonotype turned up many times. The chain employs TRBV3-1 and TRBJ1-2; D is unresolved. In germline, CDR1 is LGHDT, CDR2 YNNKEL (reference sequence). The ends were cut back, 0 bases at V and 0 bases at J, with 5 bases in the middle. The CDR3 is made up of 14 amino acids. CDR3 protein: CASSQEVSNYGYTF. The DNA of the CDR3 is TGTGCCAGCAGCCAAGAAGTATCTAACTATGGCTACACCTTC.

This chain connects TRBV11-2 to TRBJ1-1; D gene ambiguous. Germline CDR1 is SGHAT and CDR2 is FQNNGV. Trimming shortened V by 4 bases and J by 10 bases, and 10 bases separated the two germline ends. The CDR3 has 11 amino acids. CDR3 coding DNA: TGTGCCAGCAGCTCCTTATCCGGAGCTTTCTTT. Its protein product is CASSSLSGAFF.

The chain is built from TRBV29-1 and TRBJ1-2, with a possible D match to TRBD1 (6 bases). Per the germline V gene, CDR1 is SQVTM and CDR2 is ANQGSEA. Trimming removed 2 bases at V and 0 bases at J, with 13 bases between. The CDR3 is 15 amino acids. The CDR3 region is CSVELLDRPNYGYTF. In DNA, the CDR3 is TGCAGCGTTGAACTCCTGGACAGACCTAACTATGGCTACACCTTC.

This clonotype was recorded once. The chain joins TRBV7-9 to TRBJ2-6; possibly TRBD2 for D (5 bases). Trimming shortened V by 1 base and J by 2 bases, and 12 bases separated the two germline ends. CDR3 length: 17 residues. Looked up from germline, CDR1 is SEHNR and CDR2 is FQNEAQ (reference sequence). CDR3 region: CASSLGSGEPGANVLTF. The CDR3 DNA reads TGTGCCAGCAGCTTAGGTAGTGGGGAGCCTGGGGCCAACGTCCTGACTTTC.

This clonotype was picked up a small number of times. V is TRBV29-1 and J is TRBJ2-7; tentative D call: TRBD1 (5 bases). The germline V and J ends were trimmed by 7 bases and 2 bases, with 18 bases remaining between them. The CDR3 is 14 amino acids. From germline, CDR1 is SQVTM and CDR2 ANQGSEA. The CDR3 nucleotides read TGCAGCGCCCTTGGGGCACTGGGGACCTACGAGCAGTACTTC. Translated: CSALGALGTYEQYF.